This T cell receptor (beta chain) was recorded in a study of CD8+ T cells in alopecia areata. At the level of the study: Each of the treated patients was given oral tofacitinib, 5 to 10 mg twice daily, for moderate-to-severe alopecia areata.

The V gene's germline CDR1 is SEHNR and CDR2 FQNEAQ (reference sequence). The CDR3 consists of 16 residues. V shed 4 bases and J 3 bases; nucleotides not matched to a gene: 10. As the sequencing template, cDNA was produced by extracting RNA and reverse transcribing it. Sequencing used immunoSEQ multiplex PCR; TCRdb keeps in-frame clones, though not all of them. The top ten hold 10% to 12% of the sample, which has 150,000 to 200,000 clones, 65% to 75% seen once. The chain links TRBV7-9 to TRBJ2-7; 9 bases agree with TRBD2. The input for sequencing was CD8+ T cells sorted from blood, taken at week 0. The source is a human donor with alopecia areata. The CDR3 DNA is TGTGCCAGCAGCTCAACCGGGACTAGCAAAGACTACGAGCAGTACTTC. Protein sequence: CASSSTGTSKDYEQYF. Using reference TRBV7-9 and TRBJ2-7 for the parts outside the CDR3, the full variable domain is DTGVSQNPRHKITKRGQNVTFRCDPISEHNRLYWYRQTLGQGPEFLTYFQNEAQLEKSRLLSDRFSAERPKGSFSTLEIQRTEQGDSAMYLCASSSTGTSKDYEQYFGPGTRLTVT.